A single TCR beta chain is shown here with its context. Its cognate antigen is unknown. One end of the junction does not line up with germline, which may come from a read error. The data derive from a study of post-analysis software for immune sequencing data. At the level of the study: Relapsing-remitting, secondary progressive and progressive-relapsing forms of multiple sclerosis all featured among disease courses. The study's findings and limits: Those with multiple sclerosis, the patient group, showed significantly lower normalized Chao1 diversity than controls.

Unique-molecular-identifier-tagged TCR beta cDNA libraries were used. One entry per CDR3 protein results from TCRdb running MiXCR on the PCR reads. Of roughly 600,000 distinct CDR3 sequences in the sample, roughly two fifths were seen once. Sequencing used blood. This TCR was sampled from a girl aged 5 to 17 with multiple sclerosis.

The CDR3 reads CASSPTSGRTLSSYGQYF. CDR3 nucleotides: TGTGCCAGCAGTCCTACTAGCGGGAGGACCCTGAGCTCCTACGGGCAGTACTTC. This chain joins TRBV6-1 and TRBJ2-7, with TRBD2 identical over 12 bases. Germline V gives CDR1 MNHNS, CDR2 SASEGT. This CDR3 region has 18 residues.